These 15 T cell receptor beta chains originate from one sample sequenced in a study of T cell responses to AZD1222 COVID-19 vaccine. Produced via immunoSEQ multiplex PCR; TCRdb's table is partial and in-frame only. Among around 200,000 clones, approximately 95% were seen once, and the ten largest hold around 4%. Sequenced here: peripheral blood, sampled on day 0 of AZD1222 vaccination. These receptor sequences come from an adult in good health.

The chain has TRBV12-3 or TRBV12-4 and TRBJ1-5; D uncertain. The CDR3 spans 13 residues. V gave up 6 bases and J gave up 6 bases, with 12 bases separating them. In DNA form, the CDR3 reads TGTGCCAGCAGCCCCCGAGGTCGTCAGCCCCAGCATTTT. It is translated as CASSPRGRQPQHF.

The table lists this clone with a count of one. The chain combines TRBV6-1 with TRBJ1-5; D is unclear. The V and J ends lost 3 bases and 1 base respectively, with 13 bases between them. The germline CDR1 and CDR2 sequences are MNHNS and SASEGT. This CDR3 spans 16 amino acids. The CDR3 DNA reads as TGTGCCAGCAGTGATACCAGGACGTTAAGCAATCAGCCCCAGCATTTT. It codes for CASSDTRTLSNQPQHF.

The chain links TRBV7-9 to TRBJ1-3; D is undetermined. This CDR3 has 18 amino acids. Deletions cut 5 bases from V and 0 bases from J, with 20 bases between. From germline, CDR1 is SEHNR and CDR2 FQNEAQ (reference sequence). This chain's CDR3 is CASSPTLLAHRSGNTIYF. CDR3 sequence (DNA): TGTGCCAGCAGCCCGACTCTATTAGCGCACCGCTCTGGAAACACCATATATTTT.

This chain links TRBV4-1 with TRBJ1-2; TRBD1 is a possible D gene (5 bases). Trimming removed 0 bases from V and 3 bases from J, with 11 bases in between. Per the germline V gene, CDR1 is MGHRA and CDR2 is YSYEKL. The CDR3 loop spans 15 amino acids. CDR3 bases: TGCGCCAGCAGCCAAGATGACAGTCTACACTATGGCTACACCTTC. Amino acid sequence: CASSQDDSLHYGYTF.

The V gene is TRBV3-1 (or the pseudogene TRBV3-2), the J gene TRBJ1-2; D call uncertain. The CDR3 is 16 amino acids. V lost 0 bases to trimming and J lost 3 bases, with 14 bases between them. CDR1 and CDR2 from the germline V gene are LGHDT and YNNKEL (reference sequence). The CDR3 is CASSQDGAVRDYGYTF. CDR3 nucleotide sequence: TGTGCCAGCAGCCAAGATGGCGCGGTTCGGGACTATGGCTACACCTTC.

The chain employs TRBV10-2 and TRBJ1-3; TRBD1 aligns across 7 bases. The J segment lost 4 bases and the V segment lost 6 bases, leaving 6 bases of the junction unmatched. The CDR3 runs 14 residues. Germline CDR1 WSHSY, CDR2 SAAADI. CDR3 coding DNA: TGCGCCAGCAGGCAGACAGGGTCCGGAAACACCATATATTTT. Its protein product is CASRQTGSGNTIYF.

This rearrangement joins TRBV11-2 to TRBJ2-2, with 8 bases aligning to TRBD1. Per germline, CDR1 SGHAT and CDR2 FQNNGV. The ends lost 5 bases at V and 4 bases at J; junction bases unmatched: 6. The CDR3 runs to 15 residues. CDR3 residues: CASSIRTGSTGELFF. The CDR3 DNA reads as TGTGCCAGCAGCATCAGGACAGGGAGCACCGGGGAGCTGTTTTTT.

V gene TRBV6-5 combines with J gene TRBJ1-1, with 9 bases fitting TRBD1. V lost 7 bases, J lost 6 bases, and 6 bases stayed unmatched. This CDR3 is 13 amino acids long. Germline CDR1 MNHEY, CDR2 SVGAGI. CDR3 DNA: TGTGCCAGCAATATACAGGGGGCCGCTGAAGCTTTCTTT. Translating it yields CASNIQGAAEAFF.

This chain uses TRBV3-1 (or the pseudogene TRBV3-2) with TRBJ2-1; unclear D gene. V lost 0 bases, J lost 6 bases, and 9 bases lay in between. CDR3 length: 14 amino acids. Germline V gene data show CDR1 as LGHDT and CDR2 as YNNKEL (reference sequence). CDR3 amino acids: CASSQDSTGNEQFF. The DNA of the CDR3 is TGTGCCAGCAGCCAAGACTCAACTGGCAATGAGCAGTTCTTC.

This clone appeared a single time. The chain couples TRBV23-1 to TRBJ1-4; the match to TRBD1 covers 12 bases. TRBV23-1 falls under the ORF class, with uncertain function. J was trimmed by 8 bases and V by 6 bases; bases with no gene match: 19. The CDR3 spans 19 residues. The CDR3 nucleotides are TGCGCCAGCAGCCTGGGGCCGGGACAGGGGGCAATGTTAAGGGAAAAACTGTTTTTT. It encodes CASSLGPGQGAMLREKLFF.

This chain uses TRBV11-2 with TRBJ2-1; TRBD2 agrees at 7 bases. The CDR3 consists of 13 residues. The germline gives CDR1 SGHAT, CDR2 FQNNGV. J lost 10 bases, V lost 2 bases, and 5 bases had no gene match. The CDR3 protein is CASSLNGAGEQFF. In nucleotides, the CDR3 is TGTGCCAGCAGCTTAAATGGAGCGGGAGAGCAGTTCTTC.

The rearrangement joins TRBV2 to TRBJ1-1; D is unresolved. V lost 1 base to trimming and J lost 7 bases, with 4 bases between them. Germline V gene data show CDR1 as SNHLY and CDR2 as FYNNEI. This CDR3 is 11 amino acids long. This chain's CDR3 is CASSEVYEAFF. In nucleotides, the CDR3 is TGTGCCAGCAGTGAAGTTTATGAAGCTTTCTTT.

This chain joins TRBV5-4 and TRBJ2-1; TRBD2 matches 13 bases. The CDR3 loop spans 19 amino acids. The trim removed 6 bases at V and 0 bases at J, leaving 12 bases unmatched. CDR1 is SGHNT and CDR2 is YYREEE in the germline V gene (reference sequence). In DNA, the CDR3 is TGTGCCAGCACCAGAACTAGCGGGAGGGCCAGGGGCTCCTACAATGAGCAGTTCTTC. It is translated as CASTRTSGRARGSYNEQFF.

The chain employs TRBV5-1 and TRBJ2-1, with 10 bases identical to TRBD2. The CDR3 sequence is 20 residues long. After removal of 1 base from V and 4 bases from J, the junction contained 17 bases not matched to a gene. Germline CDR1 SGHRS, CDR2 YFSETQ. In DNA, the CDR3 is TGCGCCAGCAGCTTGCTCACGTTAGCGGGAGGACCCCTTAATTACAATGAGCAGTTCTTC. It translates to CASSLLTLAGGPLNYNEQFF.

The J gene is TRBJ2-7, the V gene TRBV21-1; the table gives TRBD2 as D, unverified against the DNA. TRBV21-1 is labeled a pseudogene. CDR3 size: 13 residues. DNA for the CDR3: TGTGCCAGCGACGGACTAGCGGTCTACGAGCAGTACTTC. It is translated as CASDGLAVYEQYF.